This is a list of T cell receptor beta chains from one sample in a study of shared clonotypes between healthy human individuals. TCRdb's table, derived via immunoSEQ multiplex PCR, lists solely in-frame clones and lacks some. Of fewer than 700,000 clones in the sample, about 95% were seen once. Material for sequencing was naive CD8+ T cells sorted from blood. All receptors come from a woman in her 30s in good health. CDR3s include the opening cysteine and the closing phenylalanine or tryptophan. A D gene is named only where the DNA matches it firmly. Rows give clone size only sometimes, using once, few, many, or a class for an expanded clone.

NA	TRBV27	NA	TRBJ1-2	CASSATQGVNYGYTF	TGTGCCAGCAGTGCGACACAGGGAGTTAACTATGGCTACACCTTC
few	TRBV4-1	NA	TRBJ2-7	CASSQRQNVEQYF	TGCGCCAGCAGCCAACGGCAGAACGTCGAGCAGTACTTC
NA	TRBV7-9	TRBD1	TRBJ2-7	CASSLVQGVHEQYF	TGTGCCAGCAGCTTAGTACAGGGGGTCCACGAGCAGTACTTC
once	TRBV28	NA	TRBJ1-4	CASSFRVGEKLFF	TGTGCCAGCAGTTTTAGGGTAGGGGAAAAACTGTTTTTT
NA	TRBV27	TRBD1	TRBJ1-2	CASGFSGGSYTF	TGTGCCAGCGGGTTCTCAGGGGGCAGCTACACCTTC
NA	TRBV18	TRBD1	TRBJ2-1	CASSNHRDRRYNEQFF	TGTGCCAGCTCCAATCACCGGGACAGACGGTACAATGAGCAGTTCTTC
NA	TRBV28	NA	TRBJ1-3	CASSLGGLIGAEGNTIYF	TGTGCCAGCAGTTTAGGGGGCCTAATTGGGGCGGAAGGAAACACCATATATTTT
once	TRBV27	NA	TRBJ1-6	CASSPRGGQGSSPLHF	TGTGCCAGCAGCCCAAGGGGAGGGCAGGGGAGTTCACCCCTCCACTTT
NA	TRBV5-8	NA	TRBJ2-2	CASRGAGELFF	TGTGCCAGCAGAGGGGCCGGGGAGCTGTTTTTT
NA	TRBV28	TRBD2	TRBJ2-7	CASTHVGGPGRGGYEQYF	TGTGCCAGCACCCATGTGGGGGGACCGGGAAGGGGAGGGTACGAGCAGTACTTC
NA	TRBV7-9	NA	TRBJ2-5	CASSTDGPKTQYF	TGTGCCAGCAGCACTGACGGTCCCAAGACCCAGTACTTC
NA	TRBV25-1	NA	TRBJ1-1	CASCSLSTTEAFF	TGTGCCAGCTGCAGTCTCTCGACCACTGAAGCTTTCTTT
NA	TRBV19	NA	TRBJ1-5	CASSTLVRGSNQPQHF	TGTGCCAGTAGTACCCTGGTCAGGGGATCAAATCAGCCCCAGCATTTT
NA	TRBV6-5	TRBD2	TRBJ2-3	CASSYSAGGGADTQYF	TGTGCCAGCAGTTACTCAGCGGGAGGGGGAGCAGATACGCAGTATTTT
once	TRBV7-8	NA	TRBJ2-7	CASSQHKGDEQYF	TGTGCCAGCAGTCAACACAAGGGCGACGAGCAGTACTTC
NA	TRBV5-4	NA	TRBJ2-4	CASSSTENIQYF	TGTGCCAGCAGCTCGACAGAAAACATTCAGTACTTC
NA	TRBV28	NA	TRBJ2-2	CASSRLINTGELFF	TGTGCCAGCAGTCGACTGATCAACACCGGGGAGCTGTTTTTT
NA	TRBV15	TRBD2	TRBJ2-3	CATSRTAGGSTDTQYF	TGTGCCACCAGCAGAACAGCGGGAGGGAGCACAGATACGCAGTATTTT
NA	TRBV27	TRBD1	TRBJ1-6	CASSLRTGGSPLHF	TGTGCCAGCAGTCTCCGGACAGGCGGGTCACCCCTCCACTTT
NA	TRBV4-1	NA	TRBJ2-1	CASNWDIGSSEQFF	TGCGCCAGCAACTGGGACATAGGGTCGAGTGAGCAGTTCTTC
once	TRBV27	TRBD1	TRBJ2-7	CASSLLVRQGAFHEQYF	TGTGCCAGCAGTTTACTAGTACGACAGGGGGCCTTCCACGAGCAGTACTTC
NA	TRBV19	NA	TRBJ2-5	CATIAPAGTQYF	TGTGCCACCATCGCCCCGGCCGGGACCCAGTACTTC
NA	TRBV19	NA	TRBJ2-7	CASSMEVGVTYEQYF	TGTGCCAGTAGTATGGAGGTGGGCGTTACCTACGAGCAGTACTTC
NA	TRBV10-3	NA	TRBJ1-1	CATRDNSMNTEAFF	TGTGCCACACGGGACAACTCTATGAACACTGAAGCTTTCTTT
NA	TRBV4-1	NA	TRBJ2-7	CASSQGLEQYF	TGCGCCAGCAGCCAAGGCCTCGAGCAGTACTTC
NA	TRBV7-9	NA	TRBJ1-1	CASSPTRGVADTEAFF	TGTGCCAGCAGCCCAACCCGAGGGGTGGCGGACACTGAAGCTTTCTTT
NA	TRBV7-9	NA	TRBJ1-1	CASSLVAVNTEAFF	TGTGCCAGCAGCTTAGTGGCAGTGAACACTGAAGCTTTCTTT
NA	TRBV28	NA	TRBJ2-7	CASSLTSNEQYF	TGTGCCAGCAGCTTAACAAGTAACGAGCAGTACTTC
NA	TRBV6-1	TRBD2	TRBJ2-1	CASSEDGSGEYNEQFF	TGTGCCAGCAGTGAAGACGGTAGCGGGGAGTACAATGAGCAGTTCTTC
NA	TRBV19	NA	TRBJ2-1	CASGHLSYNEQFF	TGTGCCAGTGGACACCTCTCCTACAATGAGCAGTTCTTC
few	TRBV7-9	TRBD2	TRBJ2-7	CASSLGLVEQYF	TGTGCCAGCAGCTTGGGACTAGTCGAGCAGTACTTC
NA	TRBV29-1	TRBD2	TRBJ2-1	CSVSTGTSVGDNEQFF	TGCAGCGTTTCAACCGGGACTAGCGTGGGGGACAATGAGCAGTTCTTC
NA	TRBV6-1	NA	TRBJ2-7	CASIIRGLKYEQYF	TGTGCCAGCATTATCAGGGGCCTCAAATACGAGCAGTACTTC
NA	TRBV27	NA	TRBJ1-2	CASTLTVGTVDGYTF	TGTGCCAGCACTCTAACCGTGGGGACGGTGGATGGCTACACCTTC
NA	TRBV11-2	NA	TRBJ2-3	CASSLGPVGSYTDTQYF	TGTGCCAGCAGCTTAGGTCCGGTCGGATCGTATACAGATACGCAGTATTTT
NA	TRBV27	NA	TRBJ2-7	CASSLYEQYF	TGTGCCAGCAGTCTCTACGAGCAGTACTTC
NA	TRBV30	TRBD2	TRBJ2-5	CAWSVGLAGVFGETQYF	TGTGCCTGGAGTGTTGGACTAGCGGGAGTTTTCGGGGAGACCCAGTACTTC
NA	TRBV6-1	NA	TRBJ2-3	CASSGLYTDTQYF	TGTGCCAGCAGTGGATTATACACAGATACGCAGTATTTT
NA	TRBV15	NA	TRBJ1-5	CATSRDLSPNQPQHF	TGTGCCACCAGCAGAGATCTAAGTCCCAATCAGCCCCAGCATTTT
NA	TRBV6-5	TRBD2	TRBJ2-5	CASSAGGGIQETQYF	TGTGCCAGCAGCGCAGGCGGGGGGATCCAAGAGACCCAGTACTTC
NA	TRBV14	NA	TRBJ1-2	CASSLVNLGGYTF	TGTGCCAGCAGCCTGGTAAATTTGGGTGGCTACACCTTC
NA	TRBV6-4	NA	TRBJ2-1	CASSDSGYNEQFF	TGTGCCAGCAGTGACTCGGGCTACAATGAGCAGTTCTTC
once	TRBV6-5	NA	TRBJ2-5	CASSYSSQETQYF	TGTGCCAGCAGTTACTCGAGCCAAGAGACCCAGTACTTC
NA	TRBV27	TRBD1	TRBJ1-2	CASSLGTGNGYTF	TGTGCCAGCAGTTTGGGGACAGGGAACGGCTACACCTTC
NA	TRBV11-1	TRBD1	TRBJ1-1	CASSLTGGGDAFF	TGTGCCAGCAGCTTAACAGGGGGAGGGGACGCTTTCTTT
NA	TRBV15	NA	TRBJ2-7	CATSRNTGGLEQYF	TGTGCCACCAGCAGGAACACGGGGGGCCTCGAGCAGTACTTC
NA	TRBV9	NA	TRBJ1-1	CASSGMTVGAEAFF	TGTGCCAGCAGCGGAATGACAGTTGGCGCTGAAGCTTTCTTT
NA	TRBV10-2	NA	TRBJ2-7	CASRGYEQYF	TGCGCCAGCAGGGGCTACGAGCAGTACTTC
NA	TRBV7-8	TRBD1	TRBJ2-1	CASSFPDRTYNEQFF	TGTGCCAGCAGCTTCCCGGACAGGACTTACAATGAGCAGTTCTTC
NA	TRBV5-1	NA	TRBJ1-2	CASSLDSKAGVFYGYTF	TGCGCCAGCAGCCTAGACTCGAAGGCAGGGGTGTTTTATGGCTACACCTTC
NA	TRBV7-2	NA	TRBJ1-1	CASSLTTRDTEAFF	TGTGCCAGCAGCTTGACCACTAGGGACACTGAAGCTTTCTTT
NA	TRBV29-1	NA	TRBJ2-7	CSVGGGEQYF	TGCAGCGTTGGTGGTGGCGAGCAGTACTTC
NA	TRBV4-2	TRBD2	TRBJ2-7	CASSQDKGGRYQYEQYF	TGTGCCAGCAGCCAAGACAAGGGCGGGAGGTACCAATACGAGCAGTACTTC